Detailed here is one TCR beta chain. Methods used by the authors: It was from reference gene primer amplification that nucleated cell counts were estimated. Using immunoSEQ multiplex PCR, the repertoire was profiled, and TCRdb retains in-frame clones only, with some absent. V and J calls and clone size are given by that table; D and trimming were obtained from the DNA. This sample has 200,000 to 250,000 clones, with roughly four fifths found just once. Looked up from germline, CDR1 is SQVTM and CDR2 is ANQGSEA. The CDR3 has 14 amino acids. J gave up 6 bases and V 6 bases, and 10 bases lay outside the gene matches. The sample is drawn from a study of blood T cell repertoires in COVID-19. Enrolled through a virtual design, the participants were between 18 and 89 years of age and came from roughly 22 US areas. The study assigned cohorts using participant-reported clinical history.

The TCR comes from a woman between 40 and 50 years old with acute COVID-19. Sequencing was carried out using PBMCs or T cells enriched from blood (not recorded which). The chain has TRBV29-1 and TRBJ1-1, with 10 bases identical to TRBD1. The CDR3 sequence is CSVKDRGDFAEAFF. The CDR3 nucleotides read TGCAGCGTGAAGGACAGGGGGGATTTTGCTGAAGCTTTCTTT. The full variable domain, with the rest looked up from reference TRBV29-1 and TRBJ1-1, is SAVISQKPSRDICQRGTSLTIQCQVDSQVTMMFWYRQQPGQSLTLIATANQGSEATYESGFVIDKFPISRPNLTFSTLTVSNMSPEDSSIYLCSVKDRGDFAEAFFGQGTRLTVV.